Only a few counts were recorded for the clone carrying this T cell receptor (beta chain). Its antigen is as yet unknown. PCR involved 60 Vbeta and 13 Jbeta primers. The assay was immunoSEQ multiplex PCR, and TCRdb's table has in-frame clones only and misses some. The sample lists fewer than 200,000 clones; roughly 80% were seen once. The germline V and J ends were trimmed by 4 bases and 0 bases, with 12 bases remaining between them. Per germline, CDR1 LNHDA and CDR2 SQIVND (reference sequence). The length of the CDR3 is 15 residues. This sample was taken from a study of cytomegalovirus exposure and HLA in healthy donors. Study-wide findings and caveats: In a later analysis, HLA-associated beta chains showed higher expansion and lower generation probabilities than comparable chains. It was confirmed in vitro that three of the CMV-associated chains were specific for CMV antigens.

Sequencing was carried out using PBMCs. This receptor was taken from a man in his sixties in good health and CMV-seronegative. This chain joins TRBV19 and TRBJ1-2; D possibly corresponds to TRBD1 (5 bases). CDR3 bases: TGTGCCAGTAGTAATAGGAGGGGCTCTAACTATGGCTACACCTTC. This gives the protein CASSNRRGSNYGYTF.